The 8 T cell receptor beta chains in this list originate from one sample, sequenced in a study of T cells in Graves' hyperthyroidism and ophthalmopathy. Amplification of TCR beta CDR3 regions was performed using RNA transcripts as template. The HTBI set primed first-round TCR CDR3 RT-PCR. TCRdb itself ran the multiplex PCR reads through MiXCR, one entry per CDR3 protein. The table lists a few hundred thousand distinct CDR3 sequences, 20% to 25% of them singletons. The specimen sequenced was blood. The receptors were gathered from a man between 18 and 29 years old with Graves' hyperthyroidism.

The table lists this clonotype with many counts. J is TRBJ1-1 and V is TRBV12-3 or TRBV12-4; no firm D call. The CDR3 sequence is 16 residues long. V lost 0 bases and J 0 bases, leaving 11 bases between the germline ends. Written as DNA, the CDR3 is TGTGCCAGCAGTTTAGCGCCCACGGTAATGAACACTGAAGCTTTCTTT. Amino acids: CASSLAPTVMNTEAFF.

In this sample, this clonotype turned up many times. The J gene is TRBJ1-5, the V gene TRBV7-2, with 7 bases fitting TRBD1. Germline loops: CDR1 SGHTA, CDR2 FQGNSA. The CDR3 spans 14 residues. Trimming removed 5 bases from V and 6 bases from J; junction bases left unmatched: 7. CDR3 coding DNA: TGTGCCAGCAGCCTCCCTACAGGGGTTCAGCCCCAGCATTTT. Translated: CASSLPTGVQPQHF.

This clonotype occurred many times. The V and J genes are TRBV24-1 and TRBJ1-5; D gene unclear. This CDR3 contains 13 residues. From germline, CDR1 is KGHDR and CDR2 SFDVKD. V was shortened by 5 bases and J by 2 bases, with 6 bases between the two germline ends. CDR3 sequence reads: CATSVGRNQPQHF. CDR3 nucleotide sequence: TGTGCCACCAGTGTGGGTCGCAATCAGCCCCAGCATTTT.

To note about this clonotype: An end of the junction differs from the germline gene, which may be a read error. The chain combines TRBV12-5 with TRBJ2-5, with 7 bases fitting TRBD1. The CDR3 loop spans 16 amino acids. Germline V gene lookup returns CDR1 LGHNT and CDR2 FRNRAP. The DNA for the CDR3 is TGTACTAGTGGTCACCCCCTCGACAGGGATCGAGAGACCCAGTACTTC. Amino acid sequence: CTSGHPLDRDRETQYF.

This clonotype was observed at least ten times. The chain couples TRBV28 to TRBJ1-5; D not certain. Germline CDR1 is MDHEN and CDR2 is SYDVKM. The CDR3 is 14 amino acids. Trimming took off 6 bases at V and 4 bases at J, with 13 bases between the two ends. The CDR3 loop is CASSPRLGNQPQHF. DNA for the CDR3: TGTGCCAGCAGCCCCCGGCTGGGAAATCAGCCCCAGCATTTT.

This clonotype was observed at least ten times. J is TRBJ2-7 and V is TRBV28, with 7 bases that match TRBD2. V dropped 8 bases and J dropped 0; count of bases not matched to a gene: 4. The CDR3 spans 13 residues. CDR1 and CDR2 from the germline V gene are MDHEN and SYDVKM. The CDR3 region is CASAAGTSYEQYF. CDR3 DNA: TGTGCCAGCGCAGCGGGGACCTCCTACGAGCAGTACTTC.

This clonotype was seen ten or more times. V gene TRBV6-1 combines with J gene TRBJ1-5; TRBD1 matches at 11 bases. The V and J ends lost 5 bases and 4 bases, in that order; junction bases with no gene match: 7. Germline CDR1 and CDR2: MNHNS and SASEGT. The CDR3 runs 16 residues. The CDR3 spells CASSRTGGAGNQPQHF. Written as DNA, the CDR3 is TGTGCCAGCAGTCGGACAGGGGGCGCCGGGAATCAGCCCCAGCATTTT.

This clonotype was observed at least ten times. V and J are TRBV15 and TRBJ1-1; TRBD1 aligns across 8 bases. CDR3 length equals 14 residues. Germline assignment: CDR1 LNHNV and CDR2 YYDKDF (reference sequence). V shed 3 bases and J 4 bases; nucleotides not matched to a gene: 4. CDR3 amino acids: CATSSQGAGTEAFF. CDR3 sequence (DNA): TGTGCCACCAGCAGTCAGGGGGCAGGCACTGAAGCTTTCTTT.